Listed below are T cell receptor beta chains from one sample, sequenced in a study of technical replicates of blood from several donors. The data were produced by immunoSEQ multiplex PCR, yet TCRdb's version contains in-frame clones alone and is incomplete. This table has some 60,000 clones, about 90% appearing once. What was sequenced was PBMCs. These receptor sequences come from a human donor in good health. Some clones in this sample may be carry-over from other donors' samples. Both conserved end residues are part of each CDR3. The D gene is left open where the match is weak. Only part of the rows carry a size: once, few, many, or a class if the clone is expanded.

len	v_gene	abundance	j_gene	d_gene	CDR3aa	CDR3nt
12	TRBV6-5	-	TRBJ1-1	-	CASGDRTTEAFF	TGTGCCAGCGGAGACCGCACCACTGAAGCTTTCTTT
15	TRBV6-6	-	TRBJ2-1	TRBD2	CASSYYGGSYNEQFF	TGTGCCAGCAGTTACTATGGCGGGAGCTACAATGAGCAGTTCTTC
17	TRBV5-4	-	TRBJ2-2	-	CASSLISWQENTGELFF	TGTGCCAGCAGCCTGATATCGTGGCAGGAAAACACCGGGGAGCTGTTTTTT
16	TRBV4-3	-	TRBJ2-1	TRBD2	CASSQDGTSDDNEQFF	TGCGCCAGCAGCCAAGATGGGACTAGTGATGACAATGAGCAGTTCTTC
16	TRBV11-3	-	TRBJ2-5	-	CASSFSNGGSQETQYF	TGTGCCAGCAGCTTTTCCAACGGGGGAAGCCAAGAGACCCAGTACTTC
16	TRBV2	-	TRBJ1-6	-	CASSERSNRLGSPLHF	TGTGCCAGCAGTGAAAGGAGTAACAGGTTAGGGTCACCCCTCCACTTT
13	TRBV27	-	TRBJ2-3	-	CASSFTHTDTQYF	TGTGCCAGCAGTTTTACTCACACAGATACGCAGTATTTT
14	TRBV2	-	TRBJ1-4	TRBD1	CASIRRTGDEKLFF	TGTGCCAGCATCCGTCGGACAGGGGATGAAAAACTGTTTTTT
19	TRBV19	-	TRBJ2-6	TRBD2	CASSIDGGGLGTGANVLTF	TGTGCCAGTAGTATAGATGGGGGAGGGCTCGGGACTGGGGCCAACGTCCTGACTTTC
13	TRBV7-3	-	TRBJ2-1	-	CASSQSGGNEQFF	TGTGCCAGCAGCCAGAGTGGCGGAAATGAGCAGTTCTTC
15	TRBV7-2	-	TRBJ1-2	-	CASSPQITGFGGYTF	TGTGCCAGCAGCCCACAAATTACAGGGTTTGGTGGCTACACCTTC
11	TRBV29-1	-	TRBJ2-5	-	CSGSERETQYF	TGCAGCGGGAGTGAAAGGGAGACCCAGTACTTC
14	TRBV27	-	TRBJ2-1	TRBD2	CASRGLAGSNEQFF	TGTGCCAGCAGGGGACTAGCGGGGAGCAATGAGCAGTTCTTC
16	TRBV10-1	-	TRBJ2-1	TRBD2	CASIERLAPPGGEQFF	TGCGCCAGCATCGAGAGGCTAGCGCCACCGGGGGGTGAGCAGTTCTTC
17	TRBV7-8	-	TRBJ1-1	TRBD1	CASSLRGTGGMNTEAFF	TGTGCCAGCAGCCTACGGGGGACAGGGGGGATGAACACTGAAGCTTTCTTT
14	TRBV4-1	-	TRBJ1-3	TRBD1	CASSPGQAGNTIYF	TGCGCCAGCAGCCCGGGACAGGCTGGAAACACCATATATTTT
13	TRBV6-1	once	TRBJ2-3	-	CASSLGGTDTQYF	TGTGCCAGCAGCCTAGGGGGCACAGATACGCAGTATTTT
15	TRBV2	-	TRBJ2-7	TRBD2	CASSGGGLQHYEQYF	TGTGCCAGCAGCGGGGGGGGACTCCAGCACTACGAGCAGTACTTC
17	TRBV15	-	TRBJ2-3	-	CATSRDHRDISTDTQYF	TGTGCCACCAGCAGAGATCACAGGGACATAAGCACAGATACGCAGTATTTT
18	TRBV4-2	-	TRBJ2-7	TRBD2	CASSQPGTSGTGEGEQYF	TGTGCCAGCAGCCAGCCCGGGACTAGCGGGACCGGGGAAGGTGAGCAGTACTTC
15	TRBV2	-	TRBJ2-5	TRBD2	CASSESGRAEETQYF	TGTGCCAGCAGCGAAAGCGGGAGGGCCGAAGAGACCCAGTACTTC
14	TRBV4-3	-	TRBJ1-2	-	CASSQEARAYGYTF	TGCGCCAGCAGCCAAGAAGCCAGGGCCTATGGCTACACCTTC
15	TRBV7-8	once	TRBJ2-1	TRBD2	CASSPTRLAFNEQFF	TGTGCCAGCAGCCCGACGAGACTAGCCTTCAATGAGCAGTTCTTC
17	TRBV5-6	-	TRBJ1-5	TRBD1	CASSSYGQGTRNQPQHF	TGTGCCAGCAGCTCTTATGGACAGGGTACGCGGAATCAGCCCCAGCATTTT
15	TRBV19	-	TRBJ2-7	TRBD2	CASSGASGKTGEQYF	TGTGCCAGCTCTGGGGCTAGCGGGAAAACGGGGGAGCAGTACTTC
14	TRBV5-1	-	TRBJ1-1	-	CASSLSEGYTEAFF	TGCGCCAGCAGCTTGTCGGAGGGGTACACTGAAGCTTTCTTT
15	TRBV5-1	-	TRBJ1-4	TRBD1	CASSAPGTGAEKLFF	TGCGCCAGCAGCGCCCCCGGGACAGGGGCCGAAAAACTGTTTTTT
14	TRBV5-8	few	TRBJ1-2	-	CASSTGGPKRGYTF	TGTGCCAGCAGCACCGGAGGCCCGAAGCGTGGCTACACCTTC
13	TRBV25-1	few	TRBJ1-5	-	CARGEGRSQPQHF	TGTGCCAGGGGGGAAGGGAGGTCTCAGCCCCAGCATTTT
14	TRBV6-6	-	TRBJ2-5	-	CASSYSASSETQYF	TGTGCCAGCAGTTACTCAGCTAGCTCGGAGACCCAGTACTTC
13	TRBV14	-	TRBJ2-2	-	CASSQQSAGELFF	TGTGCCAGCAGCCAACAGAGCGCCGGGGAGCTGTTTTTT
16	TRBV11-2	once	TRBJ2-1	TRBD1	CASSLGGWDSNNEQFF	TGTGCCAGCAGCTTAGGGGGGTGGGACAGCAACAATGAGCAGTTCTTC
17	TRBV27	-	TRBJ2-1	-	CASSLLAGTLSYNEQFF	TGTGCCAGCAGTTTATTGGCGGGGACTCTCTCCTACAATGAGCAGTTCTTC
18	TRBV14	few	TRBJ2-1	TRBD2	CASSHRTSGRGTLNEQFF	TGTGCCAGCAGCCACCGGACTAGCGGGAGGGGCACTCTCAATGAGCAGTTCTTC
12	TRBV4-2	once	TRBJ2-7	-	CASSPDFSEQYF	TGTGCCAGCAGCCCGGACTTTTCCGAGCAGTACTTC
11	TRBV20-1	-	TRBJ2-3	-	CSAGEADTQYF	TGCAGTGCTGGGGAGGCAGATACGCAGTATTTT
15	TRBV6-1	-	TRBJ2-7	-	CASSEAGPLAGEQYF	TGTGCCAGCAGTGAAGCTGGCCCCTTGGCGGGCGAGCAGTACTTC
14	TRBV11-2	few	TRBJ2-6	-	CASSLTWGANVLTF	TGTGCCAGCAGCTTGACATGGGGGGCCAACGTCCTGACTTTC
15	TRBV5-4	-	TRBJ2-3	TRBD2	CASSPSGGLTDTQYF	TGTGCCAGCAGCCCTAGCGGGGGGCTAACAGATACGCAGTATTTT
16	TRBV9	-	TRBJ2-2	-	CASSGGPRGDTGELFF	TGTGCCAGCAGCGGGGGGCCCAGAGGGGACACCGGGGAGCTGTTTTTT
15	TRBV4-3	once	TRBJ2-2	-	CASSQEGGRGGELFF	TGCGCCAGCAGCCAAGAAGGAGGGCGAGGCGGGGAGCTGTTTTTT
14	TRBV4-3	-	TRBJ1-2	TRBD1	CASSQDDRAYGYTF	TGCGCCAGCAGCCAGGATGACAGGGCGTATGGCTACACCTTC
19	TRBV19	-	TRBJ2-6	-	CASSLVGRRVSSGANVLTF	TGTGCCAGTAGTCTCGTCGGGCGGCGGGTTAGCTCTGGGGCCAACGTCCTGACTTTC
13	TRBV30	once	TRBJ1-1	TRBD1	CAQRQGVNTEAFF	TGTGCACAACGACAGGGGGTGAACACTGAAGCTTTCTTT
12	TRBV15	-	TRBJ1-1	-	CATARPAAEAFF	TGTGCCACCGCCCGTCCCGCGGCTGAAGCTTTCTTT
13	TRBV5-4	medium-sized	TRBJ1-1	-	CASSWGGGTEAFF	TGTGCCAGCAGCTGGGGAGGGGGCACTGAAGCTTTCTTT
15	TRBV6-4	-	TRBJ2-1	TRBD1	CASSDTGGSYNEQFF	TGTGCCAGCAGTGATACAGGGGGCTCCTACAATGAGCAGTTCTTC
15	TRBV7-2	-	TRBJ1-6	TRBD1	CASSSGTGWNSPLHF	TGTGCCAGCAGCAGCGGGACAGGCTGGAATTCACCCCTCCACTTT
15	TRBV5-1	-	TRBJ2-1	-	CASSLAGIGVNEQFF	TGCGCCAGCAGCTTGGCAGGGATCGGAGTCAATGAGCAGTTCTTC
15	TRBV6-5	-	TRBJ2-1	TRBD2	CASSVTSGTDSEQFF	TGTGCCAGCAGTGTGACTAGCGGGACCGACAGTGAGCAGTTCTTC
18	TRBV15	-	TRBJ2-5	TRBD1	CATSRGPPGTGIAETQYF	TGTGCCACCAGCAGAGGACCACCGGGGACAGGGATTGCAGAGACCCAGTACTTC
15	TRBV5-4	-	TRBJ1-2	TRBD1	CASSLGRDRVPGYTF	TGTGCCAGCAGCTTGGGCCGGGACAGGGTCCCTGGCTACACCTTC
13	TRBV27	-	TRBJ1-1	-	CASGRGRGTEAFF	TGTGCCAGCGGCAGGGGTAGAGGCACTGAAGCTTTCTTT
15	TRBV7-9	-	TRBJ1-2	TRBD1	CASSLRGDRYYGYTF	TGTGCCAGCAGCCTCAGAGGGGACAGATACTATGGCTACACCTTC